Each of the 14 T cell receptor beta chains below was sequenced from the same sample in a study of response to subunit inactivated influenza vaccine. A single record per CDR3 protein comes from TCRdb applying MiXCR to the RT-PCR reads. The sample has around 470,000 distinct CDR3 sequences, approximately 7.8% seen once. Sample: PBMCs from blood, taken roughly 24 months after vaccination. These TCRs come from a man aged 45 to 70 who received an inactivated influenza vaccine.

This chain uses TRBV11-2 with TRBJ2-1; 7 bases fit TRBD1. The V and J ends lost 1 base and 1 base, in that order; junction bases with no gene match: 4. The CDR3 spans 16 residues. Germline loops: CDR1 SGHAT, CDR2 FQNNGV. The CDR3 here is CASSLAYRGSYNEQFF. For the CDR3, the DNA is TGTGCCAGCAGCTTAGCATACAGGGGTTCCTACAATGAGCAGTTCTTC.

This clonotype was counted only a few times. The V gene is TRBV2, the J gene TRBJ2-2; 10 bases agree with TRBD2. The CDR3 sequence is 16 residues long. The V and J ends lost 4 bases and 5 bases, in that order; junction bases with no gene match: 7. Germline CDR1 and CDR2: SNHLY and FYNNEI. The CDR3 nucleotides read TGTGCCAGCAGTGGACTAGCGGGTCCCCTGACCGGGGAGCTGTTTTTT. Amino acid sequence: CASSGLAGPLTGELFF.

This clonotype was picked up a small number of times. This sequence joins TRBV4-2 and TRBJ2-1; tentative D call: TRBD1 (6 bases). V dropped 0 bases and J dropped 0 bases, with 12 bases sitting between them. The CDR3 covers 17 residues. Germline V gene sequence: CDR1 LGHNA, CDR2 YNFKEQ. The CDR3 reads CASSQDPYRDSYNEQFF. CDR3 bases: TGTGCCAGCAGCCAAGATCCGTACAGGGACTCCTACAATGAGCAGTTCTTC.

V and J are TRBV7-9 and TRBJ1-1; 7 positions match TRBD1. The V gene end was trimmed by 1 base and the J gene end by 8 bases; junction bases not matched to a gene: 4. From germline, CDR1 is SEHNR and CDR2 FQNEAQ (reference sequence). The CDR3 length is 13 residues. CDR3 residues: CASSLERDREAFF. As DNA, the CDR3 is TGTGCCAGCAGCTTAGAGAGGGACAGAGAAGCTTTCTTT.

This clonotype was seen more than once but under ten times. J is TRBJ2-1 and V is TRBV6-2 or TRBV6-3; D is unresolved. V was clipped by 2 bases and J by 9 bases, with 20 bases between them. The germline gives CDR1 MNHEY, CDR2 SVGEGT. The CDR3 spans 16 residues. CDR3 nucleotides: TGTGCCAGCAGTTACCCTCTCTCAGCCGCTCGTGGTGAGCAGTTCTTC. It specifies CASSYPLSAARGEQFF.

The rearrangement uses TRBV4-2 and TRBJ2-6; 10 nucleotides agree with TRBD1. Trimming took 0 bases from V and 0 from J; bases not matched to a gene: 5. CDR1 and CDR2 from the germline V gene are LGHNA and YNFKEQ. CDR3 length: 19 amino acids. The CDR3 is CASSQEWGTGASGANVLTF. As DNA, the CDR3 is TGTGCCAGCAGCCAAGAGTGGGGGACAGGGGCCTCTGGGGCCAACGTCCTGACTTTC.

This clonotype was found many times. This rearrangement joins TRBV29-1 to TRBJ1-1; no clear D gene. The germline V gene has CDR1 SQVTM and CDR2 ANQGSEA. This CDR3 spans 14 amino acids. The V and J ends lost 5 bases and 3 bases respectively, with 16 bases between them. The CDR3 loop is CSVNRNLRDTEAFF. The CDR3 DNA reads TGCAGCGTTAACCGAAACCTGCGGGACACTGAAGCTTTCTTT.

The chain employs TRBV28 and TRBJ2-4, with D tentatively TRBD1 (5 bases). The ends were cut back, 1 base at V and 0 bases at J, with 13 bases in the middle. From germline, CDR1 is MDHEN and CDR2 SYDVKM. This CDR3 is 17 amino acids long. The CDR3 DNA sequence: TGTGCCAGCAGTTTATTCAGGGCGCCCCTAGCCAAAAACATTCAGTACTTC. It is translated as CASSLFRAPLAKNIQYF.

The table lists this clonotype with many counts. The chain carries TRBV20-1 and TRBJ2-1; tentative D call: TRBD2 (6 bases). Between the trimmed V and J ends, which lost 2 bases and 0 bases, there was a span of 14 bases. Looked up from germline, CDR1 is DFQATT and CDR2 is SNEGSKA (reference sequence). The CDR3 is 16 residues long. The CDR3: CSARSPIADSYNEQFF. CDR3 nucleotides: TGCAGTGCTAGATCCCCCATAGCGGACTCCTACAATGAGCAGTTCTTC.

The rearrangement links TRBV20-1 to TRBJ2-7; 9 positions agree with TRBD1. The CDR3 totals 12 residues. CDR1 and CDR2 from the germline V gene are DFQATT and SNEGSKA (reference sequence). After removal of 5 bases from V and 9 bases from J, the junction contained 8 bases not matched to a gene. CDR3 in DNA: TGCAGTGCTTCAGGGGGACAGGGAGGGCAGTACTTC. Translation: CSASGGQGGQYF.

V and J are TRBV5-1 and TRBJ2-4; the D is unclear. Trimming pared 0 bases from V and 8 bases from J, leaving 12 bases between. The CDR3 covers 14 residues. CDR1 is SGHRS and CDR2 is YFSETQ in the germline V gene. The CDR3 region has the DNA TGCGCCAGCAGCTTGGTAGCAGGTACTGACATTCAGTACTTC. Translating it yields CASSLVAGTDIQYF. Full variable domain (outside the CDR3, taken from reference TRBV5-1 and TRBJ2-4): KAGVTQTPRYLIKTRGQQVTLSCSPISGHRSVSWYQQTPGQGLQFLFEYFSETQRNKGNFPGRFSGRQFSNSRSEMNVSTLELGDSALYLCASSLVAGTDIQYFGAGTRLSVL.

This clonotype has a count of ten or more. The chain carries TRBV20-1 and TRBJ2-3, with 8 nucleotides matching TRBD1. The germline gives CDR1 DFQATT, CDR2 SNEGSKA (reference sequence). The length of the CDR3 is 11 residues. V was pared by 8 bases and J by 6 bases, with 4 bases of the junction left unmatched. CDR3 in DNA: TGCAGTTACAGGGGGAGGGATACGCAGTATTTT. As protein: CSYRGRDTQYF.

This clonotype was counted ten times or more. V is TRBV6-1 and J is TRBJ2-7; TRBD1 matches 7 bases. The CDR3 extends over 14 amino acids. V trimming: 3 bases; J trimming: 0 bases; junction bases outside the gene matches: 2. The germline gives CDR1 MNHNS, CDR2 SASEGT. CDR3 region: CASSDAGGSYEQYF. CDR3 DNA sequence: TGTGCCAGCAGTGACGCAGGGGGCTCCTACGAGCAGTACTTC.

This clonotype appeared many times. The rearrangement uses TRBV30 and TRBJ2-3, with 7 positions matching TRBD2. This CDR3 comprises 18 residues. Per the germline V gene, CDR1 is GTSNPN and CDR2 is SVGIG (reference sequence). Trimming removed 1 base from V and 5 bases from J; junction bases left unmatched: 18. The DNA of the CDR3 is TGTGCCTGGAGTGAATTCGGGGGGAGACTAGCAGAACGAGATACGCAGTATTTT. It encodes CAWSEFGGRLAERDTQYF. Full variable domain (outside the CDR3, taken from reference TRBV30 and TRBJ2-3): SQTIHQWPATLVQPVGSPLSLECTVEGTSNPNLYWYRQAAGRGLQLLFYSVGIGQISSEVPQNLSASRPQDRQFILSSKKLLLSDSGFYLCAWSEFGGRLAERDTQYFGPGTRLTVL.